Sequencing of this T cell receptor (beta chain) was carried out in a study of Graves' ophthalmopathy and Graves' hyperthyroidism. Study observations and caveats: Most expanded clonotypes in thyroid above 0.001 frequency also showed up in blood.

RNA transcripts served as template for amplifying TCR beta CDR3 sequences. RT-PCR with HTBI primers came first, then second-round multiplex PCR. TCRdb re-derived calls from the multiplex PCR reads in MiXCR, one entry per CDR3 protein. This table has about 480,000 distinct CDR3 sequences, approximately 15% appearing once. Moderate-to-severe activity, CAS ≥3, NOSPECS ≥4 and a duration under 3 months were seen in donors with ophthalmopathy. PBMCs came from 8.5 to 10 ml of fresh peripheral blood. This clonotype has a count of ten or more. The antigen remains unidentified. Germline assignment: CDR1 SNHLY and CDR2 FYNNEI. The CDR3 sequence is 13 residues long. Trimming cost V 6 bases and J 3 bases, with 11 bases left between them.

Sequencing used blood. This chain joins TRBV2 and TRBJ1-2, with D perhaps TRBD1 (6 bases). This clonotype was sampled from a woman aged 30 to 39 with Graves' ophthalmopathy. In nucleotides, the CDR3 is TGTGCCAGCAGGGACAGAATTTACTATGGCTACACCTTC. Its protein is CASRDRIYYGYTF.